The 5 T cell receptor beta chains listed next were all sequenced from one sample in a study of T-cell reconstitution after alpha-beta-depleted transplantation in children. Researchers prepared the TCRbeta library using unique molecular identifiers, the study reports. TCRdb reanalysed the PCR reads using MiXCR and keeps one entry per CDR3 protein. The sample contains about 420,000 distinct CDR3 sequences, about 17% of which appear only once. The sequencing used PBMCs, mostly from graft donor cells, collected 360 days after TCRalphabeta/CD19-depleted stem cell transplant. Receptors were obtained from a boy under three years old who had a stem cell transplant for Wiskott-Aldrich syndrome, so the T cells may come from the graft donor.

There are a few counts of this clonotype. The V and J genes are TRBV12-3 or TRBV12-4 and TRBJ2-7; no clear D. Between the trimmed V and J ends, which lost 5 bases and 6 bases, there was a span of 11 bases. This CDR3 has 12 residues. The CDR3 DNA reads as TGTGCCAGCAGTGTTGTACCGCGCGAGCAGTACTTC. Translated: CASSVVPREQYF.

This clonotype occurred a few times. The gene calls are TRBV7-2 and TRBJ2-7; D assignment may be TRBD1 or TRBD2 (6 bases each). CDR3 length equals 15 residues. Germline V gene data show CDR1 as SGHTA and CDR2 as FQGNSA. Deletions cut 1 base from V and 2 bases from J, with 12 bases between. CDR3 residues: CASSLEGGSAYEQYF. CDR3 bases: TGTGCCAGCAGCTTAGAGGGGGGTTCAGCCTACGAGCAGTACTTC.

This clonotype came up a few times. The chain recombines TRBV5-1 with TRBJ2-5; possibly TRBD2 for D (5 bases). V lost 1 base, J lost 5 bases, and 12 bases lay in between. Germline values: CDR1 SGHRS, CDR2 YFSETQ. CDR3 length equals 14 residues. This CDR3 is CASSLLLSGETQYF. For the CDR3, the DNA is TGCGCCAGCAGCTTGTTGCTGTCGGGGGAGACCCAGTACTTC.

The chain recombines TRBV29-1 with TRBJ2-5, with 7 positions matching TRBD2. J lost 4 bases, V lost 6 bases, and 8 bases had no gene match. Germline V gene data show CDR1 as SQVTM and CDR2 as ANQGSEA. This CDR3 is built from 13 residues. CDR3 nucleotides: TGCAGCGTAGCAGCGGGGATCGTAGAGACCCAGTACTTC. Translated, it gives CSVAAGIVETQYF.

This clonotype occurred a few times. The chain joins TRBV10-3 to TRBJ2-3, with 7 bases that match TRBD2. CDR3 length: 13 residues. Trimming at V came to 3 bases and at J to 3 bases, leaving 0 bases not matched to a gene. CDR1 and CDR2 (germline): ENHRY, SYGVKD. The DNA for the CDR3 is TGTGCCATCAGTGAACTAGCGACAGATACGCAGTATTTT. This encodes CAISELATDTQYF.